This T cell receptor (beta chain) was found in a study of T cells in Graves' hyperthyroidism and ophthalmopathy. What was amplified from RNA transcripts were TCR beta CDR3 regions. The HTBI primer set drove a first-round RT-PCR of the TCR CDR3. One entry per CDR3 protein results from TCRdb running MiXCR on the multiplex PCR reads. The data contain about 700,000 distinct CDR3 sequences, approximately 42% of them seen just once; the ten biggest clones take up about 7.7%. A word on this clonotype: What it recognizes is unknown.

Notes on the study in general: Blood shared most expanded thyroid clonotypes above 0.001.

Germline CDR1 is SEHNR and CDR2 is FQNEAQ (reference sequence). The V end lost 8 bases, the J end lost 6 bases, and 14 bases lay between the germline ends. The CDR3 contains 13 residues. Exclusion of a patient resulted from uncontrolled infection, other autoimmune disease, pregnancy or lactation. Every diagnosis used clinical symptoms, serum thyroxine and TRAb, thyroid ultrasound and orbital computed tomography. Sequences were obtained from peripheral blood or thyroid tissue (not recorded which). The sequence derives from an adult man with Graves' disease, either hyperthyroidism or ophthalmopathy (not recorded which). V usage is TRBV7-9 and J usage is TRBJ1-3, with TRBD1 as a possible D gene (5 bases). Here the CDR3 reads CASGGDSTNTIYF. The CDR3 DNA reads TGTGCCAGCGGAGGCGACAGTACAAACACCATATATTTT.